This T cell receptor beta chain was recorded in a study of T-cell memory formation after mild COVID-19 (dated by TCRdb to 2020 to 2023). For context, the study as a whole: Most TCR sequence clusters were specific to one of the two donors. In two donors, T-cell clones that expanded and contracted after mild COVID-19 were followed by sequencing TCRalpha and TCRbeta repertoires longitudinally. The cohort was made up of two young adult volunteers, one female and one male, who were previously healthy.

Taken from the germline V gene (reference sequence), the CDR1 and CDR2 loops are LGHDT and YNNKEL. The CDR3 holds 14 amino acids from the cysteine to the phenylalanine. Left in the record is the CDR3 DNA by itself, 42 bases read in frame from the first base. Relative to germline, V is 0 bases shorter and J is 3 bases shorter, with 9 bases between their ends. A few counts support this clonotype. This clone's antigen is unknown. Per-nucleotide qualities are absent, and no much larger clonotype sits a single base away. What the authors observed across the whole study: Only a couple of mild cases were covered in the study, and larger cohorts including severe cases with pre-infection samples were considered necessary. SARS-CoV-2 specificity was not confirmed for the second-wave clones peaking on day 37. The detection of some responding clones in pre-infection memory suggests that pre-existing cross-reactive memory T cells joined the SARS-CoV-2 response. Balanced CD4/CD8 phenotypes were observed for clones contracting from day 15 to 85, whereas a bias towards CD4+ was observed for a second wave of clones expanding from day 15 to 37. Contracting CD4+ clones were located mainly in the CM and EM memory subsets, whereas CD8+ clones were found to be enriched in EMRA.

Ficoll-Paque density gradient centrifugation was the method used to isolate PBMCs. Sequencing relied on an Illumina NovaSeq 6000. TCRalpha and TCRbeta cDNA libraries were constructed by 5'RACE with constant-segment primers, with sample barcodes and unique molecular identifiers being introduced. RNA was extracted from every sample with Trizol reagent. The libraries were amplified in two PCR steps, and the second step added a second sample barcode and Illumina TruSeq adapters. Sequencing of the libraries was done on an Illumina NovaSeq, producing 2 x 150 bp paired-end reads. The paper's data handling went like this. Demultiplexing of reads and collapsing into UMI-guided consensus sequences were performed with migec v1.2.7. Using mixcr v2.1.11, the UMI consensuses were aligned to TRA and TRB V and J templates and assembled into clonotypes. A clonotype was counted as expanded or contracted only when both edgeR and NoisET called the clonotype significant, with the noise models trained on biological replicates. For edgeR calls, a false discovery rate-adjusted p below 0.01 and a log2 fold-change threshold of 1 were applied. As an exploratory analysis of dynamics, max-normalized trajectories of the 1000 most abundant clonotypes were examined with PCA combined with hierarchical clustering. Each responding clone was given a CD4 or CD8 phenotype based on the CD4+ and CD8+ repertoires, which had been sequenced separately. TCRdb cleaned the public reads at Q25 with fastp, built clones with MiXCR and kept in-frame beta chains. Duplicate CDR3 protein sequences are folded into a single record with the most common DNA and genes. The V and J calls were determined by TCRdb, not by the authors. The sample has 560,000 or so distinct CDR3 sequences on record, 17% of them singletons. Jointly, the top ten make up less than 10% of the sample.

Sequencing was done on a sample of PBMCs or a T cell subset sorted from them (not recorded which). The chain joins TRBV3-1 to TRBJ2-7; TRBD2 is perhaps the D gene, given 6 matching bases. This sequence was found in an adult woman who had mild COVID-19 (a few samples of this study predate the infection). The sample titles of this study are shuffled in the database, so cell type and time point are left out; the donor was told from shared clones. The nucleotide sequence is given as TGTGCCAGCAGCCAAGAGGAGGGAGTCTACGAGCAGTACTTC. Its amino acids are CASSQEEGVYEQYF.